These 9 T cell receptor beta chains originate from one sample sequenced in a study of CD8+ T cells in alopecia areata. After isolation, RNA underwent reverse transcription to generate cDNA as the sequencing template. Profiled with immunoSEQ multiplex PCR; TCRdb holds only in-frame clones, not every one. The data show hundreds of thousands of clones, with roughly two thirds seen just once and roughly 1.2% held by the top ten. The sample in question was CD4+ T cells sorted from blood, obtained at week 0. The receptors were gathered from a human donor with alopecia areata.

The CDR3 here is CASSPPRGTEAFF. In nucleotides, the CDR3 is TGCGCCAGCAGCCCTCCTCGGGGCACTGAAGCTTTCTTT. The chain combines TRBV4-1 with TRBJ1-1; D is unresolved. Trimming stripped 4 bases from V and 4 bases from J, with 10 bases between. The germline V gene encodes CDR1 MGHRA and CDR2 YSYEKL. This CDR3 region has 13 residues.

CDR3: CAWSAMTGPSNQPQHF. In nucleotides, the CDR3 is TGTGCCTGGAGCGCAATGACAGGTCCTAGCAATCAGCCCCAGCATTTT. The rearrangement joins TRBV30 to TRBJ1-5, with a possible D match to TRBD1 (6 bases). Trimming removed 3 bases from V and 0 bases from J, with 15 bases in between. The CDR3 contains 16 residues. In germline, CDR1 is GTSNPN, CDR2 SVGIG (reference sequence).

The chain employs TRBV5-1 and TRBJ1-1; D is possibly TRBD1 (5 bases). The V gene lost 2 bases and the J gene lost 3 bases, with 11 bases spanning the gap. This CDR3 has 14 residues. Per germline, CDR1 SGHRS and CDR2 YFSETQ. CDR3 nucleotides: TGCGCCAGCAGCTTTTCGACAGTGGACACTGAAGCTTTCTTT. Its translation is CASSFSTVDTEAFF.

The chain uses TRBV15 and TRBJ1-2; no reliable D call. V shed 1 base and J shed 4 bases, with 7 bases lying between them. Per the germline V gene, CDR1 is LNHNV and CDR2 is YYDKDF (reference sequence). The CDR3 covers 13 residues. CDR3 protein: CATSRGEVYGYTF. CDR3 bases: TGTGCCACCAGCAGAGGCGAGGTCTATGGCTACACCTTC.

The J gene is TRBJ2-3, the V gene TRBV5-1; D is unresolved. V was shortened by 0 bases and J by 1 base, with 12 bases between the two germline ends. The germline gives CDR1 SGHRS, CDR2 YFSETQ. The CDR3 totals 16 residues. In nucleotides, the CDR3 is TGCGCCAGCAGCTTGGCCCCCATGAAGCGCACAGATACGCAGTATTTT. Translation gives CASSLAPMKRTDTQYF.

This clone was picked up a small number of times. The chain employs TRBV29-1 and TRBJ1-2; no firm D call. Germline loops: CDR1 SQVTM, CDR2 ANQGSEA. Between the trimmed V and J ends, which lost 4 bases and 5 bases, there was a span of 14 bases. The CDR3 loop spans 13 amino acids. The CDR3 spells CSVGIGGGYGYTF. The CDR3 bases are TGCAGCGTTGGAATCGGCGGCGGGTATGGCTACACCTTC.

The V gene is TRBV29-1, the J gene TRBJ2-1, with 9 bases aligning to TRBD1. The CDR3 length is 13 residues. J gave up 7 bases and V 8 bases, and 9 bases lay outside the gene matches. Germline-derived CDR1 and CDR2 are SQVTM and ANQGSEA. Written as DNA, the CDR3 is TGCAGCAAGGGACAGGGTAGAGGGAATGAGCAGTTCTTC. Residues: CSKGQGRGNEQFF.

In regard to this clone: This same CDR3 is encoded by further DNA sequences in the sample. The CDR3 sequence: CASSFGREETQYF. The CDR3 region has the DNA TGCGCCAGCAGCTTCGGACGGGAAGAGACCCAGTACTTC. The genes are TRBV5-1 and TRBJ2-5, with unresolved D. The germline V and J ends were trimmed by 2 bases and 3 bases, with 8 bases remaining between them. The germline gives CDR1 SGHRS, CDR2 YFSETQ. This CDR3 spans 13 amino acids.

This chain uses TRBV14 with TRBJ1-2, with D possibly matching TRBD1 (5 bases). The germline V gene has CDR1 SGHDN and CDR2 FVKESK. The CDR3 extends over 16 amino acids. The V end lost 2 bases, the J end lost 2 bases, and 15 bases lay between the germline ends. CDR3 coding DNA: TGTGCCAGCAGCCAACGATCAGGGAATACAAACTATGGCTACACCTTC. Its protein is CASSQRSGNTNYGYTF.